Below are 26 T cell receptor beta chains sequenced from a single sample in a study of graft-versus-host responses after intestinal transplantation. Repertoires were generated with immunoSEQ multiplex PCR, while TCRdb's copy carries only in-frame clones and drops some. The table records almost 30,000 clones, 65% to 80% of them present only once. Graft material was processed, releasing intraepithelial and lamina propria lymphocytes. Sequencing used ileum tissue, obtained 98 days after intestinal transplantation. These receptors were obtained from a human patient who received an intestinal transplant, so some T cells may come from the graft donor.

The DNA of the CDR3 is TGTGCCAGCAGTTCGACAGGGGGCGCAGATACGCAGTATTTT. It specifies CASSSTGGADTQYF. V usage is TRBV5-4 and J usage is TRBJ2-3; TRBD1 matches at 10 bases. Germline V gene lookup returns CDR1 SGHNT and CDR2 YYREEE (reference sequence). V was pared by 5 bases and J by 4 bases, with 4 bases of the junction left unmatched. The CDR3 is 14 residues long.

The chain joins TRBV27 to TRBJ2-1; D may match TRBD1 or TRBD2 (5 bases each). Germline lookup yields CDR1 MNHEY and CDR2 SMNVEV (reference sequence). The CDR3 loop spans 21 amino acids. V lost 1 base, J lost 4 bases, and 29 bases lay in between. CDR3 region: CASSLWGPIAGRVISYNEQFF. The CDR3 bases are TGTGCCAGCAGTTTATGGGGACCGATAGCAGGGCGGGTTATTAGTTACAATGAGCAGTTCTTC.

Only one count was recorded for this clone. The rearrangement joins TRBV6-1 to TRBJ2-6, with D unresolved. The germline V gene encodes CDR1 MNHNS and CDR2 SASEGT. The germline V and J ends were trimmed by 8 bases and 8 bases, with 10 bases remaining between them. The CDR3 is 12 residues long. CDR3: CASVFQSNVLTF. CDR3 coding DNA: TGTGCCAGCGTCTTTCAGTCCAACGTCCTGACTTTC.

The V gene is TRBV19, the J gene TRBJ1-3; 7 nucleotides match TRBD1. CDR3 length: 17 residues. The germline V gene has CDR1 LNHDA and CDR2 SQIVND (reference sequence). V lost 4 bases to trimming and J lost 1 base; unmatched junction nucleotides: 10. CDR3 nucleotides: TGTGCCAGTAGTACCTGGACAGGCGCTTCTTCTGGAAACACCATATATTTT. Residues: CASSTWTGASSGNTIYF.

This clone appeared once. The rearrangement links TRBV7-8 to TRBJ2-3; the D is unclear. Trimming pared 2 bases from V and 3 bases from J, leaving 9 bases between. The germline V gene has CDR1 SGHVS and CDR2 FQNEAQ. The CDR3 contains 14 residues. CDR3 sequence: CASSLLLLTDTQYF. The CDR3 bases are TGTGCCAGCAGCTTATTGCTATTAACAGATACGCAGTATTTT.

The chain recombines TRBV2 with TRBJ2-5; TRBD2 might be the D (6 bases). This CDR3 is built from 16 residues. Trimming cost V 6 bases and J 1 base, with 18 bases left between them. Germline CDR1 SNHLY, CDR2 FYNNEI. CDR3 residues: CASSSGPAGPQETQYF. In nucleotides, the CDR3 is TGTGCCAGCAGCTCTGGGCCGGCGGGGCCCCAAGAGACCCAGTACTTC.

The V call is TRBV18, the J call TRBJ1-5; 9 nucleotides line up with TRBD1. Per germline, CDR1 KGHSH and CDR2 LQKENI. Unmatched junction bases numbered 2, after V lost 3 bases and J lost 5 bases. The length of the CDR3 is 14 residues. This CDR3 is CASSPGQGYQPQHF. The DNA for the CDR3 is TGTGCCAGCTCACCTGGACAGGGGTATCAGCCCCAGCATTTT.

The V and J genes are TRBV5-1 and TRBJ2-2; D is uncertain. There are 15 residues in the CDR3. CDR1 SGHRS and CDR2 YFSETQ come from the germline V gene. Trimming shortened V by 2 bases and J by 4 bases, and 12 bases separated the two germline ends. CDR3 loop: CASSLTESGTGELFF. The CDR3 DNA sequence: TGCGCCAGCAGCTTAACCGAGTCGGGCACCGGGGAGCTGTTTTTT.

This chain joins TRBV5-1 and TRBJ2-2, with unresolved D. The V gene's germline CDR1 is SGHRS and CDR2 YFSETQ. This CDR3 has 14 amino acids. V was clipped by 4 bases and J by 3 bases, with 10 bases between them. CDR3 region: CASSPTPYTGELFF. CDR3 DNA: TGCGCCAGCAGCCCCACTCCATACACCGGGGAGCTGTTTTTT.

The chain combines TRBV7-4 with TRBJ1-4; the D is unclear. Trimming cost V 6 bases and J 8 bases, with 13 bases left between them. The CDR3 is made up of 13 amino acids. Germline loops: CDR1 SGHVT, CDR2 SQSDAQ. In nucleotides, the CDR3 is TGTGCCAGCAGAGGGCGGTTCCGCGAAAAACTGTTTTTT. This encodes CASRGRFREKLFF.

As DNA, the CDR3 is TGTGCCAGCAGCTTAGGCCCTCCTAGCGGGGCCTACAATGAGCAGTTCTTC. Translating gives CASSLGPPSGAYNEQFF. The chain links TRBV7-8 to TRBJ2-1; 9 bases match TRBD2. In germline, CDR1 is SGHVS, CDR2 FQNEAQ. J lost 2 bases, V lost 1 base, and 6 bases had no gene match. The CDR3 covers 17 residues.

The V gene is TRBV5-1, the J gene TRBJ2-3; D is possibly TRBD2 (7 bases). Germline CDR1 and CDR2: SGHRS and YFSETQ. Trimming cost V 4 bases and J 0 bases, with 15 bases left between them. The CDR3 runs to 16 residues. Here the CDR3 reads CASSRLRGPSTDTQYF. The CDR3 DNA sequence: TGCGCCAGCAGCCGCTTGCGGGGGCCTAGCACAGATACGCAGTATTTT.

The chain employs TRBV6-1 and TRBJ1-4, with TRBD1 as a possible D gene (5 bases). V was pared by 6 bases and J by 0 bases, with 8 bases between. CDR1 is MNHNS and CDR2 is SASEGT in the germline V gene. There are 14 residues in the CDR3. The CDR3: CASRTDPTNEKLFF. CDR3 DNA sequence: TGTGCCAGCAGGACAGACCCAACTAATGAAAAACTGTTTTTT.

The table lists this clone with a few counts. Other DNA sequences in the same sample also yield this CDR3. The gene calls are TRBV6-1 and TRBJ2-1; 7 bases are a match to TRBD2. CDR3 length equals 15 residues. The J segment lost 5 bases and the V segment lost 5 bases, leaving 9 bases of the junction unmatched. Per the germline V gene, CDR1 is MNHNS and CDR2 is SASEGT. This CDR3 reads CASSPSGGPNNEQFF. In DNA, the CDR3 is TGTGCCAGCAGTCCCTCGGGGGGACCTAACAATGAGCAGTTCTTC.

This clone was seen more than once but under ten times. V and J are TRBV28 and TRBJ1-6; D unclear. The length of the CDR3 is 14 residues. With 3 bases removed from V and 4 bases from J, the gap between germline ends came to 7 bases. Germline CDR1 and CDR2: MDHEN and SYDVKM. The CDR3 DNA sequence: TGTGCCAGCAGTTTTACGCAGTATAATTCACCCCTCCACTTT. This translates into CASSFTQYNSPLHF.

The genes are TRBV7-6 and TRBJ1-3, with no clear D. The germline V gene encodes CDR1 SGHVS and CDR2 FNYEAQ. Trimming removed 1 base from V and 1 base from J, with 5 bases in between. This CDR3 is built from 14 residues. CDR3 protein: CASSLGRSGNTIYF. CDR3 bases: TGTGCCAGCAGCTTAGGGCGTTCTGGAAACACCATATATTTT.

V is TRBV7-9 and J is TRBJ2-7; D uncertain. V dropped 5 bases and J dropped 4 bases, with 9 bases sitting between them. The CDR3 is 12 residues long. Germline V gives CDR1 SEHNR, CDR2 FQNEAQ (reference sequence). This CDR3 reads CASSLDLYEQYF. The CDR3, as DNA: TGTGCCAGCAGCCTAGATTTATACGAGCAGTACTTC.

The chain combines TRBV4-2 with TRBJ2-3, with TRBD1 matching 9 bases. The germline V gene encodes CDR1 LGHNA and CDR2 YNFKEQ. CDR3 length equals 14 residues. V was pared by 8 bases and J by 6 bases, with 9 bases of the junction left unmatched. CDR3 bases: TGTGCCAGCGGGGACAGGGAAGTAAGCGATACGCAGTATTTT. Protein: CASGDREVSDTQYF.

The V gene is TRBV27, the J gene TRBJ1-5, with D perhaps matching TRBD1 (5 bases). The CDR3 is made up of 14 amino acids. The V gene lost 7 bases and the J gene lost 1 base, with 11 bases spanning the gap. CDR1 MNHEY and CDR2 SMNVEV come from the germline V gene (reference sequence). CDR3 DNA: TGTGCCAGCACCCCGGGACCGAGCAATCAGCCCCAGCATTTT. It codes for CASTPGPSNQPQHF.

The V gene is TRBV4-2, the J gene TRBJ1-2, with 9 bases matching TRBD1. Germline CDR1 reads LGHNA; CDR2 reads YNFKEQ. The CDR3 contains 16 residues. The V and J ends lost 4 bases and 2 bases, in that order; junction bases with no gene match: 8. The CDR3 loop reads CASSPDRGRRNYGYTF. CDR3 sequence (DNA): TGTGCCAGCAGCCCGGACAGGGGTCGTCGAAACTATGGCTACACCTTC.

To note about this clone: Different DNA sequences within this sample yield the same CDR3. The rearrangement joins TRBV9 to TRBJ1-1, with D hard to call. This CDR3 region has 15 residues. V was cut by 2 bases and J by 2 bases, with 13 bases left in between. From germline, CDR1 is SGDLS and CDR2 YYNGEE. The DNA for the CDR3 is TGTGCCAGCAGCGTCGAGCAGGCCCTAAACACTGAAGCTTTCTTT. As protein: CASSVEQALNTEAFF.

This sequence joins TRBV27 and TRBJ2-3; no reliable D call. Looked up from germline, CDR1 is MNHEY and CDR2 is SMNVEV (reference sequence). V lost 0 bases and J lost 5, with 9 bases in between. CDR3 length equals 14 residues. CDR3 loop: CASSLSSILDTQYF. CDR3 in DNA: TGTGCCAGCAGTTTATCTTCCATATTAGATACGCAGTATTTT.

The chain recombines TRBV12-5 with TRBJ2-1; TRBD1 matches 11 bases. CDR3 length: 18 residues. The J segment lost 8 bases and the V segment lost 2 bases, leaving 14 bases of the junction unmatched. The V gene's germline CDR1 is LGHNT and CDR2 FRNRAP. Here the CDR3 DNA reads TGTGCTAGTGGTTTGCCTCAAGCCAGGGACAGGGGGGTCTATGAGCAGTTCTTC. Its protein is CASGLPQARDRGVYEQFF.

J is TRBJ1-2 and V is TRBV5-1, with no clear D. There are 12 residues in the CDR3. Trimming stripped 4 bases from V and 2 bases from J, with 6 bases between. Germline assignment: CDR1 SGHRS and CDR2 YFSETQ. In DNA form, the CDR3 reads TGCGCCAGCAGCCCCGAGAACTATGGCTACACCTTC. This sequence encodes CASSPENYGYTF.

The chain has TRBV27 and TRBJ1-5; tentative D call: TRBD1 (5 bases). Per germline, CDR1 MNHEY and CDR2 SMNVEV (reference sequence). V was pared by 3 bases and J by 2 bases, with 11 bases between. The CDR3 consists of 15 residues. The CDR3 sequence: CASSFSGPGNQPQHF. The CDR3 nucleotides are TGTGCCAGCAGTTTCTCGGGACCGGGCAATCAGCCCCAGCATTTT.

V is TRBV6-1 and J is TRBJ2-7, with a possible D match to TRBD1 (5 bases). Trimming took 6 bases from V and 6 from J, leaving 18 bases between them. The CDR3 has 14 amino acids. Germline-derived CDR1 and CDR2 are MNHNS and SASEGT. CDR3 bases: TGTGCCAGCAGAAACCAAGGACAAAGCCCCGAGCAGTACTTC. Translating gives CASRNQGQSPEQYF.